This T cell receptor (beta chain) was found in a study of T cell responses to AZD1222 COVID-19 vaccine. TCRdb keeps only in-frame clones here, not all; method: immunoSEQ multiplex PCR. The sample carries about 190,000 clones, approximately 92% recorded once. CDR1 and CDR2 from the germline V gene are WSHSY and SAAADI. The CDR3 is 16 amino acids. V was shortened by 0 bases and J by 2 bases, with 11 bases between the two germline ends. This sample comprised peripheral blood, obtained on day 0 of AZD1222 vaccination. The gene calls are TRBV10-2 and TRBJ1-3, with D unclear. The receptor was derived from an adult in good health. The CDR3 bases are TGCGCCAGCAGTGAGTCGCGGGTAAGGGCTGGAAACACCATATATTTT. It specifies CASSESRVRAGNTIYF.